This T cell receptor (beta chain) derives from a study of response to subunit inactivated influenza vaccine. Findings of the study overall: It was the authors' suggestion that each seasonal influenza vaccination recruits few new T cells.

CDR1 is MDHEN and CDR2 is SYDVKM in the germline V gene. V was shortened by 4 bases and J by 2 bases, with 16 bases between the two germline ends. This CDR3 region has 16 residues. On this clonotype: Its target is unknown.

A single record per CDR3 protein comes from TCRdb applying MiXCR to the RT-PCR reads. This sample has about 700,000 distinct CDR3 sequences, with around 13% found just once. The sequence came from a man over 45 who received an inactivated influenza vaccine. The material sequenced was PBMCs from blood, taken 14 to 15 days before vaccination. The gene calls are TRBV28 and TRBJ2-3; no clear D gene. CDR3 nucleotides: TGTGCCAGCAGTTCCCAGACGAGGATATACACAGATACGCAGTATTTT. Its translation is CASSSQTRIYTDTQYF. Complete variable domain (other parts from reference TRBV28 and TRBJ2-3): DVKVTQSSRYLVKRTGEKVFLECVQDMDHENMFWYRQDPGLGLRLIYFSYDVKMKEKGDIPEGYSVSREKKERFSLILESASTNQTSMYLCASSSQTRIYTDTQYFGPGTRLTVL.